The source of this T cell receptor beta chain is a study of radiotherapy plus CTLA-4 blockade in lung cancer. Sequenced by immunoSEQ multiplex PCR; TCRdb stores in-frame clones only, minus some. The repertoire includes 85,000 to 90,000 clones, 70% to 90% of them detected once, and around 15% sits in the top ten. The study treated chemo-refractory metastatic non-small-cell lung cancer patients with focal radiation plus ipilimumab CTLA-4 blockade. This CDR3 region has 15 residues. Per the germline V gene, CDR1 is ENHRY and CDR2 is SYGVKD. The V gene lost 6 bases and the J gene lost 7 bases, with 19 bases spanning the gap.

The V call is TRBV10-3, the J call TRBJ2-1; D might be TRBD1 (6 bases). This TCR was recovered from a human donor with non-small cell lung cancer that progressed on radiotherapy plus ipilimumab. The material was peripheral blood, obtained from a patient treated with radiotherapy plus ipilimumab. CDR3 bases: TGTGCCATCAGCCATCCGGGACACCGAGGGAATGAGCAGTTCTTC. Its translation: CAISHPGHRGNEQFF.